The 31 T cell receptor beta chains below come from one sample, sequenced in a study of shared clonotypes between healthy human individuals. Naive CD8 cells lacked CD45RO and underwent positive selection for CCR7, leaving out terminally differentiated effector memory CD45RA+ cells. Measured with immunoSEQ multiplex PCR; TCRdb has only the in-frame clones, and not every one. Among hundreds of thousands of clones, approximately 96% were seen once, and the ten largest hold less than 0.12%. The sequencing sample was made of naive CD8+ T cells sorted from blood. These receptors all stem from a woman in her 30s in good health.

V and J are TRBV9 and TRBJ2-3, with D perhaps being TRBD1 or TRBD2 (6 bases each). The CDR3 is 15 amino acids. Between the trimmed V and J ends, which lost 5 bases and 8 bases, there was a span of 21 bases. Germline CDR1 is SGDLS and CDR2 is YYNGEE. The CDR3 DNA is TGTGCCAGCAGTCCCGAGGGGGGAGAGGCACCTACGCAGTATTTT. Its protein is CASSPEGGEAPTQYF.

The J gene is TRBJ1-2, the V gene TRBV29-1, with 9 bases lining up with TRBD1. Germline V gives CDR1 SQVTM, CDR2 ANQGSEA. This CDR3 spans 15 amino acids. Losses at the gene ends were 4 bases for V and 4 bases for J; bases not matched to a gene: 10. The CDR3 region is CSVAPGQGLVYGYTF. CDR3 DNA sequence: TGCAGCGTTGCGCCGGGACAGGGTTTGGTCTATGGCTACACCTTC.

This clone appeared once. Other DNA sequences in the sample encode the same CDR3. The gene calls are TRBV19 and TRBJ2-7; D is unclear. Trimming shortened V by 3 bases and J by 0 bases, and 9 bases separated the two germline ends. This CDR3 is built from 14 residues. Looked up from germline, CDR1 is LNHDA and CDR2 is SQIVND (reference sequence). CDR3 DNA sequence: TGTGCCAGTAGTATCGCAGGTTCCTCCTACGAGCAGTACTTC. It translates to CASSIAGSSYEQYF. The entire variable domain, with the rest obtained from reference TRBV19 and TRBJ2-7, is as follows: DGGITQSPKYLFRKEGQNVTLSCEQNLNHDAMYWYRQDPGQGLRLIYYSQIVNDFQKGDIAEGYSVSREKKESFPLTVTSAQKNPTAFYLCASSIAGSSYEQYFGPGTRLTVT.

The V call is TRBV29-1, the J call TRBJ1-2; the match to TRBD1 covers 7 bases. This CDR3 region has 12 residues. V shed 4 bases and J 2 bases; nucleotides not matched to a gene: 1. Germline-derived CDR1 and CDR2 are SQVTM and ANQGSEA. The CDR3 DNA is TGCAGCGTTGTGGGACAGAACTATGGCTACACCTTC. Translation gives CSVVGQNYGYTF. The whole variable domain, remainder taken from reference TRBV29-1 and TRBJ1-2, is SAVISQKPSRDICQRGTSLTIQCQVDSQVTMMFWYRQQPGQSLTLIATANQGSEATYESGFVIDKFPISRPNLTFSTLTVSNMSPEDSSIYLCSVVGQNYGYTFGSGTRLTVV.

This chain connects TRBV9 to TRBJ2-1; 11 bases are a match to TRBD2. CDR1 is SGDLS, CDR2 YYNGEE, per germline. The trim removed 3 bases at V and 2 bases at J, leaving 1 base unmatched. The CDR3 totals 15 residues. As DNA, the CDR3 is TGTGCCAGCAGCGGGGGACTAGCGGCCTACAATGAGCAGTTCTTC. Translated: CASSGGLAAYNEQFF.

The V and J genes are TRBV11-2 and TRBJ2-2; D gene uncertain. V lost 2 bases and J 3 bases, leaving 7 bases between the germline ends. The CDR3 has 14 residues. Germline lookup yields CDR1 SGHAT and CDR2 FQNNGV. Here the CDR3 DNA reads TGTGCCAGCAGCTTACTGGTCGACACCGGGGAGCTGTTTTTT. Its translation: CASSLLVDTGELFF.

The chain carries TRBV7-9 and TRBJ2-5; the D is unclear. Germline V gene sequence: CDR1 SEHNR, CDR2 FQNEAQ (reference sequence). Trimming took 5 bases from V and 5 from J, leaving 15 bases between them. This CDR3 spans 14 amino acids. The CDR3 DNA follows: TGTGCCAGCAGCCCCTTTTTGGTGGGGGAGACCCAGTACTTC. This sequence encodes CASSPFLVGETQYF.

This clone was seen once. This chain uses TRBV6-1 with TRBJ2-6; D perhaps matches TRBD1 (5 bases). V was cut by 10 bases and J by 3 bases, with 16 bases left in between. This CDR3 is built from 15 residues. Germline V gene data show CDR1 as MNHNS and CDR2 as SASEGT. This CDR3 reads CATNPPRVGANVLTF. The CDR3 bases are TGTGCCACCAACCCCCCCAGGGTTGGGGCCAACGTCCTGACTTTC.

The chain is built from TRBV4-2 and TRBJ2-5; perhaps TRBD2 as D (5 bases). The CDR3 has 15 residues. The V end lost 0 bases, the J end lost 2 bases, and 10 bases lay between the germline ends. The germline gives CDR1 LGHNA, CDR2 YNFKEQ. CDR3 nucleotides: TGTGCCAGCAGCCAAGATGAGGGAGAACAAGAGACCCAGTACTTC. It specifies CASSQDEGEQETQYF.

This clone was recorded only once. The chain is built from TRBV11-2 and TRBJ2-7, with 9 nucleotides matching TRBD2. J gave up 4 bases and V 6 bases, and 4 bases lay outside the gene matches. In germline, CDR1 is SGHAT, CDR2 FQNNGV. The CDR3 runs 13 residues. As DNA, the CDR3 is TGTGCCAGCAGATATAGCGGGGGATACGAGCAGTACTTC. Translated: CASRYSGGYEQYF.

The chain is built from TRBV6-5 and TRBJ2-3; 13 bases are a match to TRBD2. V was clipped by 5 bases and J by 1 base; unmatched bases: 0. CDR3 length: 15 residues. The germline V gene has CDR1 MNHEY and CDR2 SVGAGI. CDR3 sequence: CASSGLAGGTDTQYF. The CDR3 DNA follows: TGTGCCAGCAGTGGACTAGCGGGAGGCACAGATACGCAGTATTTT.

The chain employs TRBV6-5 and TRBJ1-1; D gene uncertain. Germline CDR1 and CDR2: MNHEY and SVGAGI. The CDR3 covers 15 residues. V was shortened by 0 bases and J by 0 bases, with 8 bases between the two germline ends. The DNA of the CDR3 is TGTGCCAGCAGTTACTCCAACTACATGAACACTGAAGCTTTCTTT. This sequence encodes CASSYSNYMNTEAFF.

The J gene is TRBJ2-3, the V gene TRBV18; tentative D call: TRBD2 (6 bases). The V gene's germline CDR1 is KGHSH and CDR2 LQKENI. The V end was cut by 0 bases, the J end by 0 bases, with 7 bases between. CDR3 length equals 15 residues. CDR3 sequence: CASSPPAGSTDTQYF. In DNA form, the CDR3 reads TGTGCCAGCTCACCACCGGCGGGAAGCACAGATACGCAGTATTTT. The variable domain in full, completed from reference TRBV18 and TRBJ2-3, reads NAGVMQNPRHLVRRRGQEARLRCSPMKGHSHVYWYRQLPEEGLKFMVYLQKENIIDESGMPKERFSAEFPKEGPSILRIQQVVRGDSAAYFCASSPPAGSTDTQYFGPGTRLTVL.

This sequence joins TRBV6-6 and TRBJ2-2; no reliable D call. Trimming left V 2 bases short and J 6 bases short, with 1 base between. Germline V gene lookup returns CDR1 MNHNY and CDR2 SVGAGI (reference sequence). The CDR3 has 11 amino acids. The CDR3 is CASSYPGELFF. CDR3 coding DNA: TGTGCCAGCAGTTACCCCGGGGAGCTGTTTTTT.

The chain uses TRBV7-9 and TRBJ1-1; D uncertain. Germline V gene data show CDR1 as SEHNR and CDR2 as FQNEAQ (reference sequence). This CDR3 is 16 amino acids long. V was cut by 3 bases and J by 5 bases, with 19 bases left in between. CDR3 residues: CASSFFPVPQRTEAFF. CDR3 bases: TGTGCCAGCAGCTTTTTTCCGGTCCCACAGAGAACTGAAGCTTTCTTT.

The V and J genes are TRBV15 and TRBJ2-1; D is perhaps TRBD2 (5 bases). The V gene lost 5 bases and the J gene lost 4 bases, with 15 bases spanning the gap. The CDR3 is 15 residues long. The germline V gene encodes CDR1 LNHNV and CDR2 YYDKDF (reference sequence). The chain's CDR3 is CATSGDITGYNEQFF. As DNA, the CDR3 is TGTGCCACCAGCGGCGACATTACGGGATACAATGAGCAGTTCTTC.

Points on this clone: Other DNA variants within this sample encode the same CDR3. This sequence joins TRBV27 and TRBJ2-3; TRBD1 matches at 7 bases. Trimming took 5 bases from V and 3 from J; bases not matched to a gene: 2. Germline CDR1 reads MNHEY; CDR2 reads SMNVEV (reference sequence). This CDR3 comprises 13 residues. The CDR3 DNA reads as TGTGCCAGCAGTCTCAGGGGGACAGATACGCAGTATTTT. Protein sequence: CASSLRGTDTQYF.

The chain links TRBV27 to TRBJ2-1, with a tentative D call TRBD2 (6 bases). V was shortened by 5 bases and J by 1 base, with 15 bases between the two germline ends. CDR3 length: 16 amino acids. Germline loops: CDR1 MNHEY, CDR2 SMNVEV (reference sequence). The chain's CDR3 is CASSPATSPSYNEQFF. The CDR3 coding sequence is TGTGCCAGCAGTCCGGCAACTAGCCCATCCTACAATGAGCAGTTCTTC.

The chain carries TRBV27 and TRBJ2-5; 13 bases map to TRBD2. The germline CDR1 and CDR2 sequences are MNHEY and SMNVEV (reference sequence). The V and J ends lost 3 bases and 4 bases, in that order; junction bases with no gene match: 5. CDR3 length: 16 residues. For the CDR3, the DNA is TGTGCCAGCAGTTTCACTAGCGGGGGGGCCGGAGAGACCCAGTACTTC. This encodes CASSFTSGGAGETQYF.

This chain links TRBV13 with TRBJ2-1, with 7 bases fitting TRBD2. This CDR3 is 13 amino acids long. V shed 5 bases, J shed 8 bases, and the junction held 6 bases outside the gene matches. Germline CDR1 PRHDT, CDR2 FYEKMQ (reference sequence). The CDR3 here is CASSRTRGDEQFF. CDR3 sequence (DNA): TGTGCCAGCAGCCGGACTAGGGGTGATGAGCAGTTCTTC.

The chain links TRBV6-1 to TRBJ2-1, with a possible D match to TRBD2 (5 bases). This CDR3 has 16 residues. The V and J ends lost 3 bases and 0 bases respectively, with 12 bases between them. Germline CDR1 and CDR2: MNHNS and SASEGT. The CDR3 DNA reads as TGTGCCAGCAGTGATGTGCAGCGGTCCTCCTACAATGAGCAGTTCTTC. Its protein product is CASSDVQRSSYNEQFF.

V gene TRBV11-2 combines with J gene TRBJ1-2, with 10 bases identical to TRBD1. The CDR3 runs 16 residues. Germline V gene data show CDR1 as SGHAT and CDR2 as FQNNGV. Trimming cost V 1 base and J 3 bases; bases outside gene matches: 5. In DNA, the CDR3 is TGTGCCAGCAGCTTAGGCCCCGGGACAGGGGACTATGGCTACACCTTC. Its translation is CASSLGPGTGDYGYTF.

This chain joins TRBV9 and TRBJ2-2; D possibly corresponds to TRBD2 (5 bases). The germline CDR1 and CDR2 sequences are SGDLS and YYNGEE. Trimming removed 4 bases at V and 4 bases at J, with 17 bases between. This CDR3 contains 16 residues. CDR3 region: CASSHPGGGSTGELFF. DNA of the CDR3: TGTGCCAGCAGCCACCCTGGCGGAGGTAGCACCGGGGAGCTGTTTTTT.

Regarding this clone: In the same sample, other DNA sequences code for this CDR3. The chain joins TRBV27 to TRBJ2-7, with D perhaps matching TRBD1 (5 bases). V lost 2 bases and J 6 bases, leaving 8 bases between the germline ends. Looked up from germline, CDR1 is MNHEY and CDR2 is SMNVEV (reference sequence). The CDR3 contains 12 residues. The CDR3, as DNA: TGTGCCAGCAGTTTAGGGCAGGGCGAGCAGTACTTC. This sequence encodes CASSLGQGEQYF.

As concerns this clone: One end of the junction is discordant with germline, which a read error may explain. The CDR3 loop reads CASSQDGGSVDWMVF. In nucleotides, the CDR3 is TGCGCCAGCAGCCAAGATGGCGGGTCGGTTGACTGGATGGTCTTC. The V and J genes are TRBV4-1 and TRBJ1-2; D is ambiguous. Germline V gene data show CDR1 as MGHRA and CDR2 as YSYEKL. The CDR3 consists of 15 residues.

The chain has TRBV2 and TRBJ2-7; 7 nucleotides align to TRBD2. Germline V gives CDR1 SNHLY, CDR2 FYNNEI. V dropped 8 bases and J dropped 4; count of bases not matched to a gene: 8. CDR3 size: 13 residues. The CDR3 DNA sequence: TGTGCCAGCCAGGGAGGGTCTGGGTACGAGCAGTACTTC. Encoded protein: CASQGGSGYEQYF.

In its sample, this clone was seen once. The J gene is TRBJ2-2, the V gene TRBV29-1; D possibly corresponds to TRBD1 (6 bases). Trimming left V 6 bases short and J 7 bases short, with 15 bases between. CDR3 length: 13 amino acids. The germline gives CDR1 SQVTM, CDR2 ANQGSEA. CDR3 sequence: CSVVTGMGGELFF. For the CDR3, the DNA is TGCAGCGTCGTCACAGGGATGGGCGGGGAGCTGTTTTTT.

The CDR3 loop is CASSLLAGYTDTQYF. The CDR3, as DNA: TGTGCCAGCAGTTTACTAGCGGGTTACACAGATACGCAGTATTTT. V and J are TRBV27 and TRBJ2-3; TRBD2 agrees at 8 bases. From germline, CDR1 is MNHEY and CDR2 SMNVEV (reference sequence). J gave up 2 bases and V 2 bases, and 3 bases lay outside the gene matches. The CDR3 extends over 15 amino acids.

The chain combines TRBV6-6 with TRBJ2-1, with D possibly being TRBD1 or TRBD2 (5 bases each). Germline values: CDR1 MNHNY, CDR2 SVGAGI (reference sequence). This CDR3 contains 15 residues. Between the trimmed V and J ends, which lost 6 bases and 4 bases, there was a span of 16 bases. The chain's CDR3 is CASSVTGPGYNEQFF. The CDR3 DNA reads as TGTGCCAGCAGCGTAACAGGTCCGGGGTACAATGAGCAGTTCTTC.

The rearrangement links TRBV19 to TRBJ1-2; D possibly corresponds to TRBD1 (6 bases). This CDR3 contains 12 residues. Germline loops: CDR1 LNHDA, CDR2 SQIVND (reference sequence). V was pared by 6 bases and J by 8 bases, with 13 bases between. CDR3 protein: CASRKGDRGYTF. CDR3 in DNA: TGTGCCAGTAGGAAGGGGGACCGCGGCTACACCTTC.

A note on this clone: This may come from a read error, since a much larger clone is one base off. V usage is TRBV5-5 and J usage is TRBJ1-1; D gene unclear. The V and J ends lost 2 bases and 3 bases respectively, with 5 bases between them. The germline gives CDR1 SGHKS, CDR2 YYEKEE (reference sequence). This CDR3 has 12 amino acids. In nucleotides, the CDR3 is TGTGCCAGCAGCTTCGGGGACACTGAAGCTTTCTTT. Its translation: CASSFGDTEAFF.